The entry below gives a single T cell receptor (beta chain) sequence along with its context. The antigen is undetermined. TCRdb ran MiXCR on the 5' RACE reads and lists one entry per CDR3 protein. Among about 200,000 distinct CDR3 sequences listed, around 9.5% were seen once. The data are from a study of T-cell memory formation after mild COVID-19. Study-wide background: Clusters were largely donor specific. Points from the study as a whole: Mostly located in CM and EM were contracting CD4+ clones, with contracting CD8+ clones located in EMRA.

The source of this sequence is a man aged 18 to 29 who had mild COVID-19 (a few samples of this study predate the infection). Cell type and time point are not known. Sequenced input: PBMCs or a T cell subset sorted from them (not recorded which).

CDR3 in amino acids: CASSFTGGSRETQYF. Written as DNA, the CDR3 is TGTGCCAGCAGCTTCACAGGGGGCAGCCGAGAGACCCAGTACTTC. The chain is built from TRBV5-5 and TRBJ2-5; 9 bases are a match to TRBD1. From germline, CDR1 is SGHKS and CDR2 YYEKEE (reference sequence). Trimming cost V 2 bases and J 4 bases; bases outside gene matches: 6. The CDR3 contains 15 residues.